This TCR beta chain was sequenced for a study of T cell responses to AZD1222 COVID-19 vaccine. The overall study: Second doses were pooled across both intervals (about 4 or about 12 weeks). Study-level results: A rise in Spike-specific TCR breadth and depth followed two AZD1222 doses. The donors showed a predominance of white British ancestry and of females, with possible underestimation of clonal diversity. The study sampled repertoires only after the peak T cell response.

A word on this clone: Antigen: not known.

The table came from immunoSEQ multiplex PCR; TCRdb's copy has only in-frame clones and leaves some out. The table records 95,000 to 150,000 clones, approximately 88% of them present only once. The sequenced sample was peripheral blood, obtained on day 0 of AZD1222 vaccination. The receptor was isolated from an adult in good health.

The CDR3 region has the DNA TGTGCCAGCAGCCAAGTGTGGAACACTGAAGCTTTCTTT. It translates to CASSQVWNTEAFF. The chain has TRBV3-1 (or the pseudogene TRBV3-2) and TRBJ1-1, with D unclear. CDR3 length equals 13 residues. Germline V gene lookup returns CDR1 LGHDT and CDR2 YNNKEL (reference sequence). With 1 base removed from V and 1 base from J, the gap between germline ends came to 4 bases.